The rows below give T cell receptor beta chains drawn from one sample of a study of cytomegalovirus exposure and HLA in healthy donors. Only in-frame clones appear in the TCRdb table, and some are missing; sequencing was by immunoSEQ multiplex PCR. The sample lists about 98,000 clones, about 81% occurring once. Sequencing input: PBMCs. The origin of the receptors is a man between 18 and 29 years old in good health and CMV-seropositive. Both conserved end residues are part of each CDR3. A D gene is named only where the DNA matches it firmly. Size is stated for part of the rows, as once, few or many counts, or as a class when the clone is expanded.

>TRBV7-9|TRBJ2-5|NA|TRBD2
CASSPPYGGGIQETQYF
TGTGCCAGCAGCCCACCCTACGGGGGGGGGATCCAAGAGACCCAGTACTTC
>TRBV28|TRBJ2-1|NA|TRBD2
CASSLGAGVSNEQFF
TGTGCCAGCAGTTTAGGCGCGGGGGTTAGTAATGAGCAGTTCTTC
>TRBV5-1|TRBJ2-7|NA|NA
CASSPVGLPGYEQYF
TGCGCCAGCAGCCCCGTGGGACTCCCCGGGTACGAGCAGTACTTC
>TRBV27|TRBJ1-1|once|NA
CASSLSIRIQNTEAFF
TGTGCCAGCAGTTTATCGATCAGGATCCAGAACACTGAAGCTTTCTTT
>TRBV14|TRBJ2-7|NA|NA
CASSRDTYEQYF
TGTGCCAGCAGTCGCGACACTTACGAGCAGTACTTC
>TRBV6-1|TRBJ2-3|once|NA
CASMRDYGFTDTQYF
TGTGCCAGCATGCGCGACTATGGATTCACAGATACGCAGTATTTT
>TRBV27|TRBJ2-7|NA|NA
CASSWSGTYEQYF
TGTGCCAGCAGTTGGTCAGGAACCTACGAGCAGTACTTC
>TRBV11-2|TRBJ2-7|NA|TRBD1
CASSLVGRGPFGYEQYF
TGTGCCAGCAGCTTAGTTGGCAGGGGGCCCTTCGGCTACGAGCAGTACTTC
>TRBV5-1|TRBJ2-3|NA|TRBD2
CASSLQAGTTDTQYF
TGCGCCAGCAGTTTGCAAGCGGGGACCACAGATACGCAGTATTTT
>TRBV16|TRBJ1-5|NA|NA
CASSHSGGSNQPQHF
TGTGCCAGCAGCCATTCGGGGGGTAGCAATCAGCCCCAGCATTTT
>TRBV7-2|TRBJ2-4|NA|TRBD2
CASSSELAGVRLNNIQYF
TGTGCCAGCAGCTCAGAGCTAGCGGGGGTGCGTTTAAACAACATTCAGTACTTC
>TRBV5-4|TRBJ1-2|NA|TRBD1
CASSSQGAINYGYTF
TGTGCCAGCAGCTCCCAGGGGGCGATCAACTATGGCTACACCTTC
>TRBV13|TRBJ2-3|NA|TRBD2
CASSYRTSGGRTDTQYF
TGTGCCAGCAGCTACCGGACTAGCGGGGGGCGCACAGATACGCAGTATTTT
>TRBV29-1|TRBJ2-7|NA|TRBD1
CSVRQGTWANEQYF
TGCAGCGTACGACAGGGAACCTGGGCCAACGAGCAGTACTTC
>TRBV5-1|TRBJ2-2|NA|NA
CASSHTTGFSISTGELFF
TGCGCCAGCAGCCATACGACAGGATTTAGTATCTCGACCGGGGAGCTGTTTTTT
>TRBV28|TRBJ2-3|NA|NA
CASRRLASSTDTQYF
TGTGCCAGCCGAAGATTAGCGTCTAGCACAGATACGCAGTATTTT
>TRBV10-2|TRBJ1-4|few|NA
CASSAAGWSEKLFF
TGCGCCAGCAGTGCCGCGGGATGGTCCGAAAAACTGTTTTTT
>TRBV19|TRBJ1-5|NA|TRBD1
CASSHPDRGNQPQHF
TGTGCCAGTAGTCACCCGGACAGGGGCAATCAGCCCCAGCATTTT
>TRBV7-9|TRBJ2-5|NA|TRBD1
CASSSARGRETQYF
TGTGCCAGCAGCTCCGCCAGGGGGCGGGAGACCCAGTACTTC
>TRBV30|TRBJ2-7|NA|TRBD1
CAWSYGTVYEQYF
TGTGCCTGGAGTTATGGGACAGTATACGAGCAGTACTTC
>TRBV27|TRBJ1-1|NA|NA
CASSFSGRVQNTEAFF
TGTGCCAGCAGTTTTTCGGGAAGGGTCCAGAACACTGAAGCTTTCTTT
>TRBV4-1|TRBJ1-6|NA|TRBD1
CASSLQGTGSNSPLHF
TGCGCCAGCAGCCTACAGGGGACAGGGAGTAATTCACCCCTCCACTTT
>TRBV7-2|TRBJ2-5|NA|TRBD1
CASSLRGQGARETQYF
TGTGCCAGCAGCTTAAGAGGCCAGGGGGCCCGGGAGACCCAGTACTTC
>TRBV5-6|TRBJ2-4|NA|TRBD1
CASNLQGTKNIQYF
TGTGCCAGCAACCTACAGGGGACAAAAAACATTCAGTACTTC
>TRBV9|TRBJ2-5|NA|TRBD1
CASSVDLPRDRGRKQETQYF
TGTGCCAGCAGCGTAGATCTCCCCCGGGACAGGGGGCGGAAGCAAGAGACCCAGTACTTC
>TRBV4-2|TRBJ2-6|NA|TRBD1
CASSQLDRVGANVLTF
TGTGCCAGCAGCCAACTCGACAGGGTTGGGGCCAACGTCCTGACTTTC